These 24 T cell receptor beta chains share one sample of origin, sequenced in a study of regulatory T cells in long-lasting Graves disease. Arm-PCR of CDR3 regions and iRepertoire HTBI primers were the basis on which TCR beta libraries were built. TCRdb independently ran MiXCR on the multiplex PCR reads; one entry per CDR3 protein. The data show fewer than 450,000 distinct CDR3 sequences, around a quarter seen once. Noted time point: persistent/refractory GD, antithyroid drugs over 5 years with positive TRAb. Following extraction of RNA from PBMCs, that RNA was used to make the TCR library. The material sequenced was peripheral blood mononuclear cells (PBMCs), taken when the disease was refractory, from a patient treated with antithyroid drugs. Receptors originate from a female donor with Graves disease.

This clonotype showed up just a few times. The chain is built from TRBV7-6 and TRBJ2-2, with D hard to call. Trimming cost V 5 bases and J 0 bases, with 10 bases left between them. Per germline, CDR1 SGHVS and CDR2 FNYEAQ. CDR3 length equals 15 residues. The chain's CDR3 is CASSLIGPNTGELFF. The CDR3 DNA sequence: TGTGCCAGCAGCCTGATCGGACCGAACACCGGGGAGCTGTTTTTT.

This clonotype has only a few counts. The J gene is TRBJ2-5, the V gene TRBV24-1, with 11 positions matching TRBD2. Looked up from germline, CDR1 is KGHDR and CDR2 is SFDVKD. CDR3 length: 16 amino acids. V lost 4 bases, J lost 6 bases, and 9 bases stayed unmatched. CDR3 DNA: TGTGCCACCAGTGACACCGGGACTAGCGGCCGTCAGACCCAGTACTTC. Protein sequence: CATSDTGTSGRQTQYF.

As concerns this clonotype: A much larger clone differs by one base, so this may be a read error. The gene calls are TRBV18 and TRBJ1-1; D is uncertain. The germline V gene has CDR1 KGHSH and CDR2 LQKENI. CDR3 size: 12 residues. The CDR3 region is CASSPPNTGAFF. In DNA form, the CDR3 reads TGTGCCAGCTCACCACCCAACACTGGAGCTTTCTTT.

This clonotype was picked up many times. The rearrangement uses TRBV20-1 and TRBJ1-1, with 7 bases aligning to TRBD1. Losses at the gene ends were 7 bases for V and 8 bases for J; bases not matched to a gene: 7. This CDR3 is 11 amino acids long. Germline V gives CDR1 DFQATT, CDR2 SNEGSKA (reference sequence). CDR3 DNA: TGCAGTGTAGGACAGGCACTCGAAGCTTTCTTT. Its translation: CSVGQALEAFF.

This clonotype was counted a single time. V is TRBV30 and J is TRBJ2-2; possible D gene TRBD1, 5 bases. This CDR3 comprises 14 residues. V was clipped by 5 bases and J by 2 bases, with 12 bases between them. Germline CDR1 reads GTSNPN; CDR2 reads SVGIG (reference sequence). This CDR3 is CAWYDSQNTGELFF. In nucleotides, the CDR3 is TGTGCCTGGTATGACAGCCAAAACACCGGGGAGCTGTTTTTT.

In this sample, this clonotype turned up a few times. Relative to the germline gene, one junction end is altered; a read error may explain this. The J gene is TRBJ2-4, the V gene TRBV7-2; the D gene is possibly TRBD2 (6 bases). The CDR3 consists of 14 residues. The germline gives CDR1 SGHTA, CDR2 FQGNSA. The CDR3 DNA is TGTGCCAGCAGCTCTCCGGGACTTGGAAACACTCAGTACTTC. Translated: CASSSPGLGNTQYF.

Notes on this clonotype: A much larger clone differs from this one at a single base, so this may be a read error. The chain combines TRBV29-1 with TRBJ1-2; 7 bases fit TRBD1. CDR3 length equals 13 residues. Losses at the gene ends were 7 bases for V and 6 bases for J; bases not matched to a gene: 11. CDR1 SQVTM and CDR2 ANQGSEA come from the germline V gene. The CDR3 DNA follows: TGCAGCGCACGGGACAGCACGAACAATGGCTACACCTTC. It specifies CSARDSTNNGYTF.

This clonotype was detected ten times or more. The chain joins TRBV28 to TRBJ1-1; perhaps TRBD1 as D (5 bases). Germline V lookup: CDR1 MDHEN, CDR2 SYDVKM. V was clipped by 6 bases and J by 0 bases, with 11 bases between them. The CDR3 loop spans 14 amino acids. CDR3 DNA: TGTGCCAGCAGGGCGGGGCGAATGAACACTGAAGCTTTCTTT. Translating gives CASRAGRMNTEAFF. Full variable domain (remainder filled in from reference TRBV28 and TRBJ1-1): DVKVTQSSRYLVKRTGEKVFLECVQDMDHENMFWYRQDPGLGLRLIYFSYDVKMKEKGDIPEGYSVSREKKERFSLILESASTNQTSMYLCASRAGRMNTEAFFGQGTRLTVV.

This clonotype has a count of ten or more. The chain employs TRBV28 and TRBJ1-1; 8 bases agree with TRBD1. The length of the CDR3 is 15 residues. V lost 3 bases, J lost 11 bases, and 14 bases stayed unmatched. The germline CDR1 and CDR2 sequences are MDHEN and SYDVKM. DNA of the CDR3: TGTGCCAGCAGTTTCGGAGGTCAGGGGGCAGAGACGGCTTTCTTT. It is translated as CASSFGGQGAETAFF.

The V call is TRBV25-1, the J call TRBJ2-1, with unresolved D. V was shortened by 4 bases and J by 2 bases, with 6 bases between the two germline ends. The CDR3 spans 13 residues. CDR1 is MGHDK, CDR2 SYGVNS, per germline. The CDR3 region has the DNA TGTGCCAGCAGTGGCGGTCCCTACAATGAGCAGTTCTTC. This translates into CASSGGPYNEQFF.

With regard to this clonotype: The junction does not match germline at one end; this may be a read error. This sequence joins TRBV28 and TRBJ2-4; TRBD2 aligns across 12 bases. CDR3 length: 16 residues. Looked up from germline, CDR1 is MDHEN and CDR2 is SYDVKM. The CDR3 protein is CVSSSSGTSGKNIQYF. CDR3 bases: TGTGTCAGCAGTTCGTCTGGGACTAGCGGGAAAAACATTCAGTACTTC.

Concerning this clonotype itself: Since a much larger clone is just one base distant, this may be a read error. The chain is built from TRBV2 and TRBJ2-7, with D hard to call. Trimming removed 3 bases from V and 6 bases from J, with 9 bases in between. CDR1 is SNHLY, CDR2 FYNNEI, per germline. The CDR3 covers 12 residues. The CDR3 DNA reads as TGTGCCAGCAGTGATCCTGCGGCCGAGCAGTACTTC. It yields the protein CASSDPAAEQYF. Full variable domain (remainder filled in from reference TRBV2 and TRBJ2-7): EPEVTQTPSHQVTQMGQEVILRCVPISNHLYFYWYRQILGQKVEFLVSFYNNEISEKSEIFDDQFSVERPDGSNFTLKIRSTKLEDSAMYFCASSDPAAEQYFGPGTRLTVT.

This clonotype was seen more than once but under ten times. CDR3 coding DNA: TGCGCCAGCAGGTTACAGGAGTTCTACGAGCAGTACTTC. Protein: CASRLQEFYEQYF. The rearrangement uses TRBV5-1 and TRBJ2-7; D is possibly TRBD1 (5 bases). Per germline, CDR1 SGHRS and CDR2 YFSETQ. Trimming removed 5 bases from V and 3 bases from J, with 12 bases in between. The CDR3 sequence is 13 residues long.

This clonotype was counted many times. This sequence joins TRBV7-2 and TRBJ1-1; 7 bases fit TRBD1. V was clipped by 0 bases and J by 0 bases; unmatched bases: 7. This CDR3 is 17 amino acids long. Germline V CDR1 and CDR2: SGHTA, FQGNSA. CDR3 in amino acids: CASSLAYGQVMNTEAFF. Here the CDR3 DNA reads TGTGCCAGCAGCTTAGCGTACGGACAGGTTATGAACACTGAAGCTTTCTTT.

This clonotype was detected only a few times. The CDR3 DNA reads as TGTGCCAGCGATCAACTAGCGGCGACCTACGAGCAGTACTTC. This gives the protein CASDQLAATYEQYF. The chain has TRBV2 and TRBJ2-7; 8 bases align to TRBD2. With 8 bases clipped from V and 2 bases from J, the junction kept 8 bases outside the gene matches. The CDR3 loop spans 14 amino acids. Germline CDR1 is SNHLY and CDR2 is FYNNEI. The full variable domain, with the rest looked up from reference TRBV2 and TRBJ2-7, is EPEVTQTPSHQVTQMGQEVILRCVPISNHLYFYWYRQILGQKVEFLVSFYNNEISEKSEIFDDQFSVERPDGSNFTLKIRSTKLEDSAMYFCASDQLAATYEQYFGPGTRLTVT.

This clonotype was detected only a few times. This chain's CDR3 is CASSYSNTYIGYEQYF. CDR3 nucleotide sequence: TGTGCCAGCAGTTACTCGAACACCTATATTGGATACGAGCAGTACTTC. The chain employs TRBV2 and TRBJ2-7; D is ambiguous. CDR1 and CDR2 (germline): SNHLY, FYNNEI. This CDR3 region has 16 residues. V lost 5 bases to trimming and J lost 4 bases, with 21 bases between them.

This clonotype was observed a handful of times. The chain uses TRBV5-1 and TRBJ1-1; 10 bases line up with TRBD1. CDR1 and CDR2 (germline): SGHRS, YFSETQ. Trimming removed 3 bases from V and 6 bases from J; junction bases left unmatched: 11. The CDR3 has 16 residues. The CDR3 DNA follows: TGCGCCAGCAGCTCGGACAGGGGGTGGTCGAGCTCTGAAGCTTTCTTT. Its translation: CASSSDRGWSSSEAFF. The complete variable domain, with remaining parts taken from reference TRBV5-1 and TRBJ1-1, reads KAGVTQTPRYLIKTRGQQVTLSCSPISGHRSVSWYQQTPGQGLQFLFEYFSETQRNKGNFPGRFSGRQFSNSRSEMNVSTLELGDSALYLCASSSDRGWSSSEAFFGQGTRLTVV.

This clonotype was counted only a few times. The chain is built from TRBV6-1 and TRBJ1-1; a possible D gene is TRBD1 (5 bases). There are 15 residues in the CDR3. Germline V gene data show CDR1 as MNHNS and CDR2 as SASEGT. The V and J ends lost 5 bases and 1 base respectively, with 14 bases between them. Here the CDR3 reads CASSRAGTGNTEAFF. The CDR3 DNA reads as TGTGCCAGCAGTCGTGCCGGGACGGGGAACACTGAAGCTTTCTTT.

The chain employs TRBV7-2 and TRBJ2-6, with D tentatively TRBD1 (6 bases). Trimming removed 4 bases at V and 2 bases at J, with 12 bases between. CDR3 length equals 16 residues. The germline CDR1 and CDR2 sequences are SGHTA and FQGNSA. The chain's CDR3 is CASSSSGTPGANVLTF. The CDR3 DNA reads TGTGCCAGCAGCTCTTCCGGGACACCTGGGGCCAACGTCCTGACTTTC.

The chain combines TRBV15 with TRBJ2-7; D is perhaps TRBD1 or TRBD2 (5 bases each). V lost 5 bases and J lost 4, with 15 bases in between. This CDR3 is built from 14 residues. CDR1 LNHNV and CDR2 YYDKDF come from the germline V gene (reference sequence). The CDR3 sequence is CATSGTVGEYEQYF. Here the CDR3 DNA reads TGTGCCACCAGCGGAACAGTGGGGGAGTACGAGCAGTACTTC.

This rearrangement joins TRBV12-3 or TRBV12-4 to TRBJ2-2; 7 bases match TRBD1. This CDR3 comprises 16 residues. With V trimmed by 3 bases and J by 5 bases, 9 bases remained unmatched. CDR3 bases: TGTGCCAGCAGTTTTTTGACAGGGAGTGGTACCGGGGAGCTGTTTTTT. This encodes CASSFLTGSGTGELFF.

The CDR3 loop is CASSPRGPPDEQYF. The CDR3 coding sequence is TGTGCCAGCAGTCCCAGGGGGCCGCCAGACGAGCAGTACTTC. This sequence joins TRBV6-1 and TRBJ2-7; 8 bases match TRBD1. The CDR3 runs to 14 residues. Germline assignment: CDR1 MNHNS and CDR2 SASEGT. V gave up 5 bases and J gave up 5 bases; unmatched junction bases: 8.

This clonotype showed up just once. The gene calls are TRBV5-1 and TRBJ2-1, with TRBD2 matching over 11 bases. CDR3 length equals 15 residues. V shed 4 bases and J 0 bases; nucleotides not matched to a gene: 0. Germline CDR1 SGHRS, CDR2 YFSETQ. The CDR3 coding sequence is TGCGCCAGCAGCGGGACTAGCGGCTCCTACAATGAGCAGTTCTTC. Protein sequence: CASSGTSGSYNEQFF.

The gene calls are TRBV20-1 and TRBJ2-5; D is uncertain. Trimming stripped 0 bases from V and 3 bases from J, with 8 bases between. This CDR3 spans 13 amino acids. Germline V gene data show CDR1 as DFQATT and CDR2 as SNEGSKA (reference sequence). As DNA, the CDR3 is TGCAGTGCTAGAGATTCGGCTAAAGAGACCCAGTACTTC. It specifies CSARDSAKETQYF.